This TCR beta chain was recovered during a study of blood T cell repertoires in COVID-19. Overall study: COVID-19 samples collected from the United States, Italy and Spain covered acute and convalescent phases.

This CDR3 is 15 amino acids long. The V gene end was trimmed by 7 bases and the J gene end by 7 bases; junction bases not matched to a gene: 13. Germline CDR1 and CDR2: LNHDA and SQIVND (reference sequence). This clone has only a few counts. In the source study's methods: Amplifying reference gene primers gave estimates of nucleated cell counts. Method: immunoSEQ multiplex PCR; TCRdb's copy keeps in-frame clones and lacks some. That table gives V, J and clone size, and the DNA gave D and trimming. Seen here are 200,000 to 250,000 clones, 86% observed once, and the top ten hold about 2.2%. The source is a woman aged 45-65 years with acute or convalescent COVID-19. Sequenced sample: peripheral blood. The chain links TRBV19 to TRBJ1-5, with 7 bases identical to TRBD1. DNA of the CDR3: TGTGCCAGTACCCCGTCGACAGGGAAGGGCCAGCCCCAGCATTTT. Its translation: CASTPSTGKGQPQHF.